Presented here are 3 T cell receptor beta chains from one specimen sequenced in a study of cytomegalovirus exposure and HLA in healthy donors. A multiplex PCR was run with 60 Vbeta primers and 13 Jbeta primers. The protocol was immunoSEQ multiplex PCR, while the TCRdb copy is restricted to in-frame clones and leaves out a portion. The table records some 170,000 clones, about 77% of them present only once. Sample: PBMCs. The receptors here all came from a man aged 18 to 29 in good health and CMV-seropositive.

The chain couples TRBV14 to TRBJ1-5; the match to TRBD1 covers 9 bases. J was trimmed by 8 bases and V by 4 bases; bases with no gene match: 9. Looked up from germline, CDR1 is SGHDN and CDR2 is FVKESK. The CDR3 has 15 amino acids. CDR3 DNA: TGTGCCAGCAGCCGATCGGGACAGGGAAGGGAGCCCCAGCATTTT. The encoded protein is CASSRSGQGREPQHF.

The chain links TRBV28 to TRBJ2-2, with TRBD2 identical over 9 bases. Germline-derived CDR1 and CDR2 are MDHEN and SYDVKM. Germline trimming cut 5 bases from V and 2 bases from J; bases unmatched to any gene: 12. This CDR3 has 18 residues. DNA of the CDR3: TGTGCCAGCAGTATACGGGATTCTAGCGGGATTAACACCGGGGAGCTGTTTTTT. Translated, it gives CASSIRDSSGINTGELFF.

J is TRBJ2-7 and V is TRBV5-1; 7 bases agree with TRBD2. The germline gives CDR1 SGHRS, CDR2 YFSETQ. The V segment lost 4 bases and the J segment 6 bases; nucleotides outside the gene matches: 4. The CDR3 consists of 12 residues. CDR3 amino acids: CASSPGGVEQYF. DNA for the CDR3: TGCGCCAGCAGCCCTGGGGGGGTCGAGCAGTACTTC. Full variable domain (rest looked up from reference TRBV5-1 and TRBJ2-7): KAGVTQTPRYLIKTRGQQVTLSCSPISGHRSVSWYQQTPGQGLQFLFEYFSETQRNKGNFPGRFSGRQFSNSRSEMNVSTLELGDSALYLCASSPGGVEQYFGPGTRLTVT.